This T cell receptor (beta chain) was sequenced during a study of CD8 T cells in ankylosing spondylitis (dated by TCRdb to between 2016 and 2019). Turning to the overall study: T cell receptor beta repertoires were profiled in healthy donors and ankylosing spondylitis patients so that disease-linked TCR variants could be found. The whole study cohort included 108 healthy donors and about two dozen ankylosing spondylitis patients. Samples of peripheral blood were taken, and for ankylosing spondylitis patients, synovial fluid was collected as well.

What the research found in general, with its limitations: A TCR beta motif made up of several highly homologous amino acid variants appeared to be characteristic of blood from ankylosing spondylitis patients. Some TCR beta motif variants had previously been reported in synovial fluid and blood of reactive arthritis patients, which suggested common disease-initiation mechanisms. The disease-linked clones were reported to be significantly enriched in matched synovial fluid samples from ankylosing spondylitis patients. The disease-linked clones had a CD8+ phenotype and were found at relatively low frequencies in peripheral blood.

From the cysteine through the phenylalanine, the CDR3 covers 15 amino acids. The retained sequence is limited to the CDR3, 45 bases, with the frame set at the first base. Trimming at the junction amounts to 0 bases on V and 4 bases on J, and the germline ends lie 13 bases apart. The germline V gene provides CDR1 ENHRY and CDR2 SYGVKD. The instrument was an Illumina HiSeq 2500. Quantitative 5'-RACE with molecular barcodes was used to prepare TCR beta libraries. In the original analysis: Disease-linked TCR variants were identified with a new computational method built on a probabilistic model of VDJ rearrangement. TCRdb handled the public reads itself, with Q25 trimming in fastp and clone calling in MiXCR, and kept productive beta chains. Rows with one shared CDR3 protein collapse into an entry with the most common genes and DNA. The V and J calls reflect TCRdb's pipeline rather than the authors' work. The sample records some 120,000 distinct CDR3 sequences, roughly 13% of which are singletons. The ten biggest clones cover almost 3% of the sample.

This clonotype was observed a few times. The antigen this receptor binds is unknown. Base qualities are not provided; no much larger clone lies one nucleotide away. The sample comprised blood, either unsorted or a sorted T cell fraction (not recorded which). This clonotype originated in a female donor with ankylosing spondylitis or in good health (not recorded which). This receptor chain uses TRBV10-3 and TRBJ2-7; the D gene is tentatively TRBD1 or TRBD2, each matching 6 bases. The CDR3 in this case is CAISESPGEEYEQYF. The DNA is TGTGCCATCAGTGAGTCCCCAGGGGAGGAATACGAGCAGTACTTC.